The entry below gives a single T cell receptor (beta chain) sequence along with its context. The sample holds a few counts of this clonotype. Its antigen is still unknown. Qualities for individual bases were not recorded, and no much larger clone is one base off. The receptor library was made with 5' RACE. These reads were obtained on an Illumina HiSeq 2000. A universal primer binding site was introduced by template switching, and a unique molecular identifier was present in the final cDNA, enabling accurate counting of TCR cDNA molecules. Specific primers in the conserved constant-segment region were used to synthesize first-strand cDNA for TCR alpha and beta chains. To control for contamination, every cDNA library carried two barcodes: a SMART-Mk sample barcode plus Illumina barcodes. Two successive PCR steps introduced TruSeq adapter sequences along with Illumina sample barcodes. The Illumina HiSeq platform was used with custom primers to sequence TCR alpha and beta cDNA libraries. For the original study's pipeline: Unique molecular identifiers were extracted from raw reads with MiGEC, and CDR3 positions were determined with MiXCR. For each individual, recombination models were inferred using an EM algorithm with the repgenHMM and IGoR tools. The tcR package in R was used for shared clonotype analysis, with sharing normalized by the product of cloneset sizes. To study raw recombination free of thymic and clonal selection effects, out-of-frame nonproductive sequences were analyzed. The public sequencing data were trimmed at Q25 with fastp and processed into clonotypes with MiXCR by TCRdb, which kept only in-frame beta chains. CDR3 protein sequences are deduplicated, and each keeps its most common genes and DNA. In this record, the V and J calls reflect TCRdb's handling and not the investigators' own analysis. The sample table lists about 280,000 distinct CDR3 sequences, around 8.8% of them with a count of one. The ten largest clones add up to around 2.1% of the sample.

This entry is derived from a study of identical twins (dated by TCRdb to the mid-2010s). Study-wide context: TCR alpha and beta repertoires from monozygotic twins, unrelated adults of various ages and cord blood were deep-sequenced to test whether fetal clonotypes persist. To rule out contamination, the twin experiments were replicated at different times with different library preparation protocols.

Every donor in the study was a healthy Caucasian. Three pairs of female monozygotic twins, all aged 18 to 29 years, made up the twin cohort. Miltenyi CD45RO+ enrichment and human naive T-cell isolation kits were used to isolate memory (CD45RO+) and naive T cells from PBMC. Measured from the cysteine to the phenylalanine, the CDR3 is 12 residues long. Left in the record is the CDR3 DNA by itself, 36 bases read in frame from the first base. Trimming takes 7 bases off V and 4 bases off J; junction bases not matched to a gene: 4. The germline V gene supplies CDR1 SQVTM and CDR2 ANQGSEA. What the authors observed across the whole study: Excess twin sharing in beta out-of-frame sequences was weaker because fewer shared sequences lowered the signal-to-noise ratio. In monozygotic twins, recombination models systematically underestimated out-of-frame TCR alpha sharing, but the models matched the sharing seen between unrelated individuals. Compared with coincidental sharing between unrelated individuals, out-of-frame TCR alpha sequences shared between twins had an excess of sequences with low generation probability. Because the same donors could not be followed over many years, the conclusions depended on cross-sectional statistical analysis. Zero-insertion analyses could be partly confounded by invariant T cells such as MAIT and iNKT, though diverse VJ usage argued against such confounding for most clonotypes. Fewer insertions were carried by abundant cord blood beta clonotypes; a weaker similar trend was observed in young adult naive repertoires, while no such trend was observed in memory repertoires.

In addition, the sample was reused for a study of yellow fever vaccine responses in identical twins. The second source states: The T cell response to vaccination in identical twins was reported by the authors to appear partly convergent and partly personalized. In the study, vaccine-responding T cell clones were precisely tracked in identical twins.

The sequence joins TRBV29-1 to TRBJ1-5, with 7 middle bases fitting TRBD1. The sequence derives from a woman aged 18 to 35 in good health. The sequencing input was memory (CD45RO+) T cells sorted from blood. The sample's cell subset or site, from its label and the paper: CD45RO+ enriched T cells. The bases are TGCAGCGCAGCAGGGGGTAATCAGCCCCAGCATTTT. Its protein product is CSAAGGNQPQHF.